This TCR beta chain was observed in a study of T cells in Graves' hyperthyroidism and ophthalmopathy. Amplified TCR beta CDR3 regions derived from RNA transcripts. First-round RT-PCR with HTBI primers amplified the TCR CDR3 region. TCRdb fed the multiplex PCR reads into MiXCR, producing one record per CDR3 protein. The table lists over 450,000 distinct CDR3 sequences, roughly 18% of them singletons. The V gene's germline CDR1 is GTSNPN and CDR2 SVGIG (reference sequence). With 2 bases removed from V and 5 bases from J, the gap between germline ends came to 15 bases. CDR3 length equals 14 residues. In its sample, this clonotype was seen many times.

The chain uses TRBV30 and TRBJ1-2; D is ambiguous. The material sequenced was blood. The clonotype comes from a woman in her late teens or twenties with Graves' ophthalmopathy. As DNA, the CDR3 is TGTGCCTGGAGTATGTGGGGAGGAAATTATGGCTACACCTTC. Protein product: CAWSMWGGNYGYTF. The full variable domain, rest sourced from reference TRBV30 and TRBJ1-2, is SQTIHQWPATLVQPVGSPLSLECTVEGTSNPNLYWYRQAAGRGLQLLFYSVGIGQISSEVPQNLSASRPQDRQFILSSKKLLLSDSGFYLCAWSMWGGNYGYTFGSGTRLTVV.